The clone carrying this T cell receptor beta chain turned up a few times. Antigen specificity is unknown. With 4 bases removed from V and 0 bases from J, the gap between germline ends came to 11 bases. Per germline, CDR1 SGHNT and CDR2 YENEEA. This CDR3 is built from 15 residues. This specimen belongs to a study of T cells in localized non-small cell lung cancer. Study-wide points: Among blood samples, higher T cell density accompanied longer overall survival. Among the tissues sampled, uninvolved adjacent lung had the highest T cell clonality, above tumor. A median of around 52 clones ranked among the top 100 in tumor appeared in adjacent lung.

This table comes from immunoSEQ multiplex PCR, and its TCRdb copy is limited to in-frame clones, with some not included. The table lists about 5,400 clones, about a third of them singletons, with 8.2% in the top ten. The input for sequencing was lung tumor tissue, taken before any cancer treatment. This receptor was taken from a male donor aged 60 or older with stage I squamous cell lung carcinoma. This chain joins TRBV11-3 and TRBJ2-3, with D possibly matching TRBD2 (6 bases). The CDR3 region is CASSSGLFSTDTQYF. The DNA of the CDR3 is TGTGCCAGCAGCTCGGGACTTTTTAGCACAGATACGCAGTATTTT.